Detailed here is one T cell receptor beta chain. What it recognizes is unknown. This specimen comes from a study of Ad26.COV2.S vaccination and SARS-CoV-2 variants. Study summary: The study gave Ad26.COV2.S intramuscularly, once or twice 56 days apart.

Germline lookup yields CDR1 MGHDK and CDR2 SYGVNS. Losses at the gene ends were 3 bases for V and 2 bases for J; bases not matched to a gene: 5. This CDR3 region has 15 residues. Clones were read by immunoSEQ multiplex PCR, and TCRdb kept only the in-frame ones, dropping some. The repertoire consists of 440,000 or so clones, with less than 95% occurring once and the leading ten covering roughly 3.9%. The sample's treatment: 15 to 20 received Ad26.COV2.S at low or high dose, single or two shots; 5 received placebo; per-sample allocation not given. Day 63 after the first vaccine or placebo injection was the time point for sampling. An Ad26 vector expressing Wuhan-strain SARS-CoV-2 spike served as the vaccine. The study, taken as a whole, reports: Measures of TCR breadth and depth may have fallen short of total T cell responses. Placebo and vaccine recipients had non-spike TCR breadth that was similar.

The input for sequencing was peripheral blood, taken in a trial of Ad26.COV2.S vaccine versus placebo. The chain employs TRBV25-1 and TRBJ2-7, with TRBD1 matching 9 bases. The source of this sequence is a person between 18 and 65 years old who received the Ad26.COV2.S COVID-19 vaccine or a placebo. In DNA, the CDR3 is TGTGCCAGCAGTGACCGGACAGGGGACGCCTACGAGCAGTACTTC. Residues: CASSDRTGDAYEQYF.